The 9 T cell receptor beta chains below were found in one sample sequenced in a study of T-cell reconstitution after alpha-beta-depleted transplantation in children. The TCRbeta library incorporated unique molecular identifiers. Via MiXCR, TCRdb re-called the PCR reads, giving one row per CDR3 protein. This sample has more than 90,000 distinct CDR3 sequences, with 10% found just once. Sequenced material: PBMCs, taken before TCRalphabeta/CD19-depleted stem cell transplant. These receptors originate from a boy aged 2-9 years with acute lymphoblastic leukemia, due to receive a stem cell transplant.

This rearrangement joins TRBV7-2 to TRBJ2-7; D remains unclear. Germline lookup yields CDR1 SGHTA and CDR2 FQGNSA. The ends were cut back, 0 bases at V and 7 bases at J, with 16 bases in the middle. The CDR3 is 15 amino acids. CDR3 region: CASSLAGYSATEQYF. CDR3 nucleotides: TGTGCCAGCAGCTTAGCGGGGTATTCGGCGACTGAGCAGTACTTC.

V usage is TRBV12-3 or TRBV12-4 and J usage is TRBJ1-1; TRBD1 might be the D (6 bases). The CDR3 runs to 13 residues. V shed 7 bases and J shed 5 bases, with 14 bases lying between them. The chain's CDR3 is CASKRGGWTEAFF. DNA for the CDR3: TGTGCCAGCAAACGGGGGGGCTGGACTGAAGCTTTCTTT.

The genes are TRBV7-8 and TRBJ2-3; D unclear. The germline CDR1 and CDR2 sequences are SGHVS and FQNEAQ. The ends were cut back, 1 base at V and 1 base at J, with 6 bases in the middle. This CDR3 spans 14 amino acids. The CDR3 DNA sequence: TGTGCCAGCAGCTTAGTCCCCCGCACAGATACGCAGTATTTT. This sequence encodes CASSLVPRTDTQYF.

As for this clonotype: With a much larger clone just one base away, this may be a read error. The genes are TRBV20-1 and TRBJ2-5, with D unresolved. There are 12 residues in the CDR3. V dropped 6 bases and J dropped 5 bases, with 13 bases sitting between them. The germline V gene encodes CDR1 DFQATT and CDR2 SNEGSKA (reference sequence). In DNA form, the CDR3 reads TGCAGTGCCCAGATCTATGGGGAGACCCAGTACTTC. It specifies CSAQIYGETQYF.

The chain has TRBV10-1 and TRBJ2-2; D may be TRBD2 (5 bases). The CDR3 covers 15 residues. Germline CDR1 WNHNN, CDR2 SYGVQD (reference sequence). Trimming removed 8 bases from V and 2 bases from J, with 15 bases in between. The CDR3 region is CASCPLDSNTGELFF. The CDR3 DNA reads as TGCGCCAGCTGTCCTTTGGACTCTAACACCGGGGAGCTGTTTTTT.

In this sample, this clonotype turned up many times. The chain links TRBV7-3 to TRBJ2-5; 9 bases line up with TRBD2. Looked up from germline, CDR1 is SGHTA and CDR2 is FQGTGA. This CDR3 spans 19 amino acids. V dropped 5 bases and J dropped 3; count of bases not matched to a gene: 19. The CDR3 region has the DNA TGTGCCAGCAGCCCGAGAGGCCAGTCTGGGGTAGCGGGAGAAGAGACCCAGTACTTC. Its translation is CASSPRGQSGVAGEETQYF.

The chain links TRBV28 to TRBJ2-5; the match to TRBD1 covers 10 bases. This CDR3 is built from 16 residues. With 6 bases clipped from V and 4 bases from J, the junction kept 11 bases outside the gene matches. Germline assignment: CDR1 MDHEN and CDR2 SYDVKM. The CDR3 sequence is CASSEEGQGRRETQYF. The CDR3 DNA sequence: TGTGCCAGCAGCGAAGAGGGACAGGGGAGACGAGAGACCCAGTACTTC.

Many counts were recorded for this clonotype. The V and J genes are TRBV7-2 and TRBJ2-3; TRBD2 matches 7 bases. Germline V CDR1 and CDR2: SGHTA, FQGNSA. V shed 1 base and J 7 bases; nucleotides not matched to a gene: 2. The CDR3 spans 13 residues. This chain's CDR3 is CASSLGGGNTQYF. CDR3 nucleotides: TGTGCCAGCAGCTTAGGGGGAGGGAATACGCAGTATTTT.

The CDR3 coding sequence is TGTGCCAGCAGTTTAGCCCCGTACAGCGCTAACTATGGCTACACCTTC. Its protein is CASSLAPYSANYGYTF. The chain couples TRBV12-3 or TRBV12-4 to TRBJ1-2; no definite D call. V was pared by 0 bases and J by 0 bases, with 11 bases between. The CDR3 totals 16 residues.